These T cell receptor beta chains were read from a single sample in a study of response to subunit inactivated influenza vaccine. TCRdb redid the calling of the RT-PCR reads with MiXCR, one entry per CDR3 protein. The table includes around 570,000 distinct CDR3 sequences, under 9% detected once. Sequencing was performed on PBMCs from blood, taken less than 30 months after vaccination. These TCRs come from a man aged 50 to 69 who received an inactivated influenza vaccine. The CDR3 runs from the conserved cysteine through the conserved F or W. The order of the fields is V gene, clone size, D gene, J gene, CDR3 protein, CDR3 DNA. D genes are given only for firm matches. Expanded clones get a size class; other rows say once, few or many, or leave the size out.

TRBV4-3	many	.	TRBJ1-3	CASSQEGNTIYF	TGCGCCAGCAGCCAGGAAGGAAACACCATATATTTT
TRBV7-8	few	TRBD1	TRBJ2-3	CASSALPGQGADTQYF	TGTGCCAGCAGCGCCCTACCGGGACAGGGGGCAGATACGCAGTATTTT
TRBV7-8	many	.	TRBJ1-2	CASSLVQGTPYGYTF	TGTGCCAGCAGCTTAGTTCAGGGCACTCCCTATGGCTACACCTTC
TRBV12-3/TRBV12-4	many	.	TRBJ2-5	CASSSTTGETQYF	TGTGCCAGCAGTTCTACGACTGGAGAGACCCAGTACTTC
TRBV6-2/TRBV6-3	.	.	TRBJ2-3	CASRTGRTGDTQYF	TGTGCCAGCAGAACAGGGAGGACGGGAGATACGCAGTATTTT
TRBV28	.	TRBD1	TRBJ2-7	CASSPHTVWTGHEQYF	TGTGCCAGCAGTCCCCACACTGTTTGGACAGGGCACGAGCAGTACTTC
TRBV27	.	.	TRBJ2-1	CASSLVRLNEQFF	TGTGCCAGCAGTTTAGTTCGTCTCAATGAGCAGTTCTTC
TRBV7-2	many	.	TRBJ1-1	CASSLQVRGEAFF	TGTGCCAGCAGCCTACAGGTCCGGGGGGAAGCTTTCTTT
TRBV7-3	many	TRBD2	TRBJ2-1	CASSLRLAGDNEQFF	TGTGCCAGCAGCTTACGGCTAGCGGGAGACAATGAGCAGTTCTTC
TRBV29-1	many	.	TRBJ2-1	CSVESLLSSGSYNEQFF	TGCAGCGTTGAATCCCTCCTTTCATCGGGGTCCTACAATGAGCAGTTCTTC
TRBV20-1	.	TRBD2	TRBJ2-1	CSARDPVVTGGYNEQFF	TGCAGTGCTAGAGATCCCGTCGTCACGGGAGGGTATAATGAGCAGTTCTTC
TRBV11-2	.	TRBD2	TRBJ2-3	CASSKLAGEVNTQYF	TGTGCCAGCAGCAAACTAGCGGGAGAAGTTAATACGCAGTATTTT
TRBV7-2	few	TRBD1	TRBJ2-7	CASSRSSGTGLYEQYF	TGTGCCAGCAGCCGAAGTTCCGGGACAGGGTTATACGAGCAGTACTTC
TRBV4-3	few	.	TRBJ1-3	CASSQSNSGNTIYF	TGCGCCAGCAGCCAATCTAACTCTGGAAACACCATATATTTT
TRBV4-1	many	.	TRBJ2-7	CASSQWAGNYEQYF	TGCGCCAGCAGCCAGTGGGCAGGGAACTACGAGCAGTACTTC